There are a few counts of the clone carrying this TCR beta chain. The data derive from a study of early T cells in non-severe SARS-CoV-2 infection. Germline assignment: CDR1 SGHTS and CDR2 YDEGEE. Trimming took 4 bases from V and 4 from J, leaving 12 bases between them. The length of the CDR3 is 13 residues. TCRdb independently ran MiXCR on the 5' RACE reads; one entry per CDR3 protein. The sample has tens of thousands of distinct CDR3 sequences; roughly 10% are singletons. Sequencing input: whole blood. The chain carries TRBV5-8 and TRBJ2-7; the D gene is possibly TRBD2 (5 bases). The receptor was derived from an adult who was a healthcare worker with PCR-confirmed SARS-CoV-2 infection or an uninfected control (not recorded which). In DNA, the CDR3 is TGTGCCAGCAGCCCGCGGGCCCTGTACGAGCAGTACTTC. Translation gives CASSPRALYEQYF.